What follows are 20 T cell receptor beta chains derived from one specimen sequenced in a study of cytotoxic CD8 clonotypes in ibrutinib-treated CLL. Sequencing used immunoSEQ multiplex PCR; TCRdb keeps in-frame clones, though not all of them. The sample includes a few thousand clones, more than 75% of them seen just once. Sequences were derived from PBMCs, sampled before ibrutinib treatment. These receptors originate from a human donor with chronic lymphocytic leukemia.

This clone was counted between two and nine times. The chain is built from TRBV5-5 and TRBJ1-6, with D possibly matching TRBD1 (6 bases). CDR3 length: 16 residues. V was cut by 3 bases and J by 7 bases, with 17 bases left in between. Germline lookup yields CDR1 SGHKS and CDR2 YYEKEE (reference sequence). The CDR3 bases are TGTGCCAGCAGCTGGGGGCCGGGGAGCCTAAATTCACCCCTCCACTTT. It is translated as CASSWGPGSLNSPLHF.

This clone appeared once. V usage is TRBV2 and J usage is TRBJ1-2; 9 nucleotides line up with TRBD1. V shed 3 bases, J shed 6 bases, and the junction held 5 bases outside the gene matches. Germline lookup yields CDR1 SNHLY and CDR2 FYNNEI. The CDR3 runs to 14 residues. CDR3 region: CASSDVGQGNGYTF. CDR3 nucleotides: TGTGCCAGCAGTGATGTGGGACAGGGTAATGGCTACACCTTC.

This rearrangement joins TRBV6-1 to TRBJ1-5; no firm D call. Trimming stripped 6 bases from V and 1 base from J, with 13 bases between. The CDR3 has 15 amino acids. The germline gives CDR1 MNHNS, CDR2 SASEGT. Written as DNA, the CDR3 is TGTGCCAGCAGATATGGGAGTGGAAGCAATCAGCCCCAGCATTTT. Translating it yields CASRYGSGSNQPQHF.

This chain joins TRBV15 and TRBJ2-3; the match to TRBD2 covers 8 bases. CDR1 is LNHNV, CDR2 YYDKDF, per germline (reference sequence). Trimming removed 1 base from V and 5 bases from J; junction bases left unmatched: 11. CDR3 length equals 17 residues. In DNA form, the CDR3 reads TGTGCCACCAGCAGAGGAAGGCCGGGGGGGCCAGGAGATACGCAGTATTTT. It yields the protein CATSRGRPGGPGDTQYF.

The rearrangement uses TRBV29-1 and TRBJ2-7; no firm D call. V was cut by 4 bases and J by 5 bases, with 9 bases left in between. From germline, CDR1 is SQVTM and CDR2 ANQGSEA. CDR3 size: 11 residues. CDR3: CSVGLAHEQYF. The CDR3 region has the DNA TGCAGCGTTGGCCTGGCCCACGAGCAGTACTTC.

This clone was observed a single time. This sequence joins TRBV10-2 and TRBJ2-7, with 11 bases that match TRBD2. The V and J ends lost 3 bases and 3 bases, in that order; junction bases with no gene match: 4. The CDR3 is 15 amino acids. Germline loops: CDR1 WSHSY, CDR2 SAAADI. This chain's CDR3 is CASSERTSGFYEQYF. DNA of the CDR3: TGCGCCAGCAGTGAACGGACTAGCGGGTTCTACGAGCAGTACTTC.

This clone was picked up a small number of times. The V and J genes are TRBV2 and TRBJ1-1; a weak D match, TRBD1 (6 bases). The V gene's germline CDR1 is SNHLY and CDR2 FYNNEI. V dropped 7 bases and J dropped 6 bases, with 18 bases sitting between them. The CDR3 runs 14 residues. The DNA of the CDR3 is TGTGCCAGCATAGGACAGAGCTTAGGCGCTGAAGCTTTCTTT. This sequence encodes CASIGQSLGAEAFF.

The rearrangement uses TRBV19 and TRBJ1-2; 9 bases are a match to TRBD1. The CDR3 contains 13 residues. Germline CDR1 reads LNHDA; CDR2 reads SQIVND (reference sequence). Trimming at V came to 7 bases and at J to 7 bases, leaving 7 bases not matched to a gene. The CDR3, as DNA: TGTGCCAGTAAACAGGGGGCGCGAAGTGGCTACACCTTC. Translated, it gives CASKQGARSGYTF.

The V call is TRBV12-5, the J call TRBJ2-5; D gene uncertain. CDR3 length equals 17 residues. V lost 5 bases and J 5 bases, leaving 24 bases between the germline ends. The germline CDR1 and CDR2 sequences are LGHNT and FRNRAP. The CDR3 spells CASGEVNWITVDETQYF. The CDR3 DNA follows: TGTGCTAGTGGTGAGGTCAACTGGATCACCGTCGACGAGACCCAGTACTTC.

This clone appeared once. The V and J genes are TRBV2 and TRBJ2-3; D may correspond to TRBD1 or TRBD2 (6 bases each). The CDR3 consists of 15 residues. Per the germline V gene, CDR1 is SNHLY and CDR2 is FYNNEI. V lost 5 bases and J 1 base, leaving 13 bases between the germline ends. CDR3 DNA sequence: TGTGCCAGCAGTCAGGACGGGGGCGGCACAGATACGCAGTATTTT. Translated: CASSQDGGGTDTQYF.

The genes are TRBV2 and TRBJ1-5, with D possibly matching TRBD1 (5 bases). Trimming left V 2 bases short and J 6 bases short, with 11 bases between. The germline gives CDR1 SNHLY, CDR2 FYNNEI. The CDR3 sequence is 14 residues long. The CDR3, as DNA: TGTGCCAGCAGTGAACAGGGAGGAACTCAGCCCCAGCATTTT. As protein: CASSEQGGTQPQHF.

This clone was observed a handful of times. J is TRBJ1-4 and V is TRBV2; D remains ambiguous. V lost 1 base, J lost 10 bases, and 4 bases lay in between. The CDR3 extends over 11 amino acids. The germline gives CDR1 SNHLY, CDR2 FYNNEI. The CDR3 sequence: CASSEGGKLFF. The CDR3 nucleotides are TGTGCCAGCAGTGAAGGGGGAAAACTGTTTTTT.

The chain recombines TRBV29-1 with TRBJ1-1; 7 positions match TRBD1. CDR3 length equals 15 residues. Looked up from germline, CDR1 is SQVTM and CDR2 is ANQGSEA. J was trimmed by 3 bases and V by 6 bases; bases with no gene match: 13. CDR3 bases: TGCAGCGTACAACGAAACAGGGGCTGGGACACTGAAGCTTTCTTT. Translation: CSVQRNRGWDTEAFF. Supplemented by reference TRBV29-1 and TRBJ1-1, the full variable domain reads SAVISQKPSRDICQRGTSLTIQCQVDSQVTMMFWYRQQPGQSLTLIATANQGSEATYESGFVIDKFPISRPNLTFSTLTVSNMSPEDSSIYLCSVQRNRGWDTEAFFGQGTRLTVV.

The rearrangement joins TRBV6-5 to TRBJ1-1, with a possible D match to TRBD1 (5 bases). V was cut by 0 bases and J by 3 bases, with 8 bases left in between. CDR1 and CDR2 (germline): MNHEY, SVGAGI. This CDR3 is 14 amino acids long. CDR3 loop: CASSYSGGHTEAFF. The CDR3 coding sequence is TGTGCCAGCAGTTACTCCGGGGGTCACACTGAAGCTTTCTTT.

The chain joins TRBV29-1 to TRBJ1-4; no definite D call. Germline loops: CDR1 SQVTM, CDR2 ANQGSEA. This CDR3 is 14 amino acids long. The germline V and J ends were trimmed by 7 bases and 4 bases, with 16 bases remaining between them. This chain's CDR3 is CSAYEDSGNEKLFF. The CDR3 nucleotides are TGCAGCGCGTACGAAGATTCTGGTAATGAAAAACTGTTTTTT.

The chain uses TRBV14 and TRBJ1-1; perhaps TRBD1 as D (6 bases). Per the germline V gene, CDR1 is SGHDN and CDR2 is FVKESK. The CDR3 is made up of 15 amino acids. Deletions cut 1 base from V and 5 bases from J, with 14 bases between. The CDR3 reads CASSQATGSGTEAFF. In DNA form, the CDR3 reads TGTGCCAGCAGCCAAGCAACAGGGAGTGGGACTGAAGCTTTCTTT. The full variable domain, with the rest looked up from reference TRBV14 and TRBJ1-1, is EAGVTQFPSHSVIEKGQTVTLRCDPISGHDNLYWYRRVMGKEIKFLLHFVKESKQDESGMPNNRFLAERTGGTYSTLKVQPAELEDSGVYFCASSQATGSGTEAFFGQGTRLTVV.

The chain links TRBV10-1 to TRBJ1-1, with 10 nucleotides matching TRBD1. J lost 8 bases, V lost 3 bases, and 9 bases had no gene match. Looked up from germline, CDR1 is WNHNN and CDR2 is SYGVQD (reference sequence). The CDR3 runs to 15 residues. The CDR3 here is CASSEGTGVRKEAFF. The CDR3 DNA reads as TGCGCCAGCAGTGAAGGGACAGGGGTCAGGAAGGAAGCTTTCTTT.

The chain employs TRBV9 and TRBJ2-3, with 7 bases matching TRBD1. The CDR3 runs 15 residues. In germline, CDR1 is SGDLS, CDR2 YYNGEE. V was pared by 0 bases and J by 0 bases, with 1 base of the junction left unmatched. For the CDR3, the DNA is TGTGCCAGCAGCGTAGAGGGGGCTAGCACAGATACGCAGTATTTT. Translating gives CASSVEGASTDTQYF.

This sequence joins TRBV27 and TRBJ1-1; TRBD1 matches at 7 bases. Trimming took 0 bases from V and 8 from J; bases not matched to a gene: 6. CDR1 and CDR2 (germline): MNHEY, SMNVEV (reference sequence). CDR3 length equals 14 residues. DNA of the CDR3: TGTGCCAGCAGTTTATCGTCGGAGGGGGCCGAAGCTTTCTTT. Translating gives CASSLSSEGAEAFF.

CDR3 DNA: TGCAGCGCAGTGACCGGGACAGGGGGCGGGGTAGAGCAGTTCTTC. Its protein product is CSAVTGTGGGVEQFF. The V call is TRBV29-1, the J call TRBJ2-1; TRBD1 agrees at 12 bases. The CDR3 totals 15 residues. CDR1 is SQVTM and CDR2 is ANQGSEA in the germline V gene. V was clipped by 7 bases and J by 10 bases; unmatched bases: 14.